This TCR beta chain stems from a study of blood T cell repertoires in COVID-19. Study-level background: T cells, B-cell-depleted T cells, or PBMCs provided the cDNA or gDNA that served as material.

Authors' data handling: Using reference gene primer amplification, nucleated cell counts were estimated. Repertoires were generated with immunoSEQ multiplex PCR, while TCRdb's copy carries only in-frame clones and drops some. V, J and clone size derive from that table, while D and trimming were established from the DNA sequence. The repertoire has about 190,000 clones, more than 60% of them found once; the top ten carry 9.5% to 15%. V shed 7 bases, J shed 4 bases, and the junction held 7 bases outside the gene matches. The V gene's germline CDR1 is SNHLY and CDR2 FYNNEI. The CDR3 has 16 amino acids. This clonotype was obtained from a woman aged 45-65 years with acute or convalescent COVID-19. Sequenced: peripheral blood. The chain links TRBV2 to TRBJ2-5; 15 bases line up with TRBD2. The CDR3 reads CASTKGTSGRRETQYF. The CDR3 region has the DNA TGTGCCAGCACAAAGGGGACTAGCGGGAGGAGAGAGACCCAGTACTTC.